This TCR beta chain was recorded in a study of cytomegalovirus exposure and HLA in healthy donors. PCR used 60 Vbeta primers and 13 Jbeta primers. Clones were read by immunoSEQ multiplex PCR, and TCRdb kept only the in-frame ones, dropping some. The data show under 150,000 clones, with 81% seen just once and 3% to 5% held by the top ten. Regarding this clone: Antigen unknown.

Study findings and constraints: Earlier analysis found most TCR beta V segments productive about 90% or about 30% of the time. Overall, approximately 150 TCR beta chains were annotated as cytomegalovirus-associated.

The CDR3 spans 14 residues. Germline CDR1 SGHTA, CDR2 FQGNSA. V lost 5 bases to trimming and J lost 0 bases, with 8 bases between them. The rearrangement uses TRBV7-2 and TRBJ1-3, with D maybe TRBD1 (6 bases). Sequenced input: PBMCs. The clonotype comes from a woman aged 25 to 39 in good health and CMV-seronegative. In DNA, the CDR3 is TGTGCCAGCAGCCTGGACAGCTCTGGAAACACCATATATTTT. Its protein product is CASSLDSSGNTIYF.